This T cell receptor beta chain was sequenced in a study of blood T cell repertoires in COVID-19. Here immunoSEQ multiplex PCR was the method, and the copy in TCRdb shows in-frame clones only, minus some. Found here are a few hundred thousand clones, about 93% of them singletons; the top ten hold roughly 7%. Per germline, CDR1 MDHEN and CDR2 SYDVKM. V gave up 5 bases and J gave up 3 bases; unmatched junction bases: 5. This CDR3 is built from 15 residues. It was during active infection that Seattle patients were enrolled and then longitudinally followed. The sequencing sample was made of peripheral blood. This TCR derives from a woman in her thirties with COVID-19, enrolled during active disease. V usage is TRBV28 and J usage is TRBJ2-7; TRBD2 matches 12 bases. The CDR3 region is CASSLRTSGIYEQYF. CDR3 bases: TGTGCCAGCAGTCTCCGGACTAGCGGGATCTACGAGCAGTACTTC.